The source of this T cell receptor (beta chain) is a study of blood T cell repertoires in COVID-19. Profiled with immunoSEQ multiplex PCR; TCRdb holds only in-frame clones, not every one. Of a few hundred thousand clones listed, around 89% are singletons. The V and J ends lost 6 bases and 3 bases respectively, with 11 bases between them. The CDR3 extends over 13 amino acids. Germline V CDR1 and CDR2: SGHTA, FQGTGA. The gene calls are TRBV7-3 and TRBJ1-1; no clear D gene. The sample consisted of peripheral blood. The receptor was derived from a woman aged 50 to 60 with active or convalescent COVID-19. The CDR3 loop is CASSPREDTEAFF. CDR3 coding DNA: TGTGCCAGCAGTCCCCGGGAGGACACTGAAGCTTTCTTT.